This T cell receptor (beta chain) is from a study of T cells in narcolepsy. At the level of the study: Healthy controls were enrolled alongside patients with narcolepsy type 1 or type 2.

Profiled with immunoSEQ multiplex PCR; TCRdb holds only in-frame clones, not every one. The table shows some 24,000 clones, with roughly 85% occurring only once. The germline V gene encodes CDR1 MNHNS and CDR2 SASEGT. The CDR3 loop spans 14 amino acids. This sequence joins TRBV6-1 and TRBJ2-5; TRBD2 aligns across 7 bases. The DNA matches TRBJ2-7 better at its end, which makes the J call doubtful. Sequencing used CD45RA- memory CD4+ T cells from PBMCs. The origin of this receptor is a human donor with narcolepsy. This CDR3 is CASSGEGGPYEQYF. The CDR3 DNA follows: TGTGCCAGCAGTGGCGAGGGAGGGCCCTACGAGCAGTACTTC.